Sequencing of this TCR beta chain was carried out in a study of T cells after posttransplantation cyclophosphamide listed by TCRdb under 2016. For context, the study as a whole: Using TRB sequencing, the study followed how the T cell repertoire reconstituted after myeloablative bone marrow transplantation in which posttransplantation cyclophosphamide served as GVHD prophylaxis. Samples from roughly 35 PTCy-treated patients, along with samples from some 15 of their related bone marrow donors, underwent antigen receptor sequencing. TRB sequencing was performed on blood from all 35 or so PTCy patients with 1-year posttransplant specimens. In 3 patients, up to roughly 3 additional blood samples taken between 2 and 5.2 years after transplant also underwent TRB sequencing, as did pretransplant blood from 4 patients. Because TRA and TRB clonality correlated tightly in 8 to 10 samples, the subsequent TCR analyses were limited to TRB only. Public TRB sequences were queried against a database of over 3,000 sequences associated with responses to pathogens, tumor antigens, self-antigens and alloantigens. Overall results and qualifications from the work: Across the 45 patients, TRB clonality was highly associated with recipient CMV seropositivity and CMV reactivation, and diversity with PTCy was similar to that in the CNI/methotrexate controls. The TRB repertoires of T cells infiltrating skin or the GI tract showed only limited overlap with the TRB repertoires found in blood. Donor-recipient similarity was low at 1-2 months but increased during the first year, and donor CD8+ memory clones often dominated later blood repertoires.

The CDR3 numbers 12 residues from cysteine through phenylalanine. Of all the DNA, just the CDR3 is kept, 36 bases in frame from base 1. V is shortened by 7 bases, J by 5 bases, and the region joining them spans 9 bases. Reading the germline V gene (reference sequence) gives CDR1 MNHEY and CDR2 SMNVEV. With regard to this clone: Its binding antigen is unknown. Base qualities were left out, and no much larger clone turns up one base away.

This sample's treatment or condition label indicates: high-dose cyclophosphamide on days +3 and +4 as single-agent GVHD prophylaxis. Busulfan and fludarabine conditioning, a related or unrelated marrow graft, and cyclophosphamide on days +3 and +4 were given to PTCy patients. The PTCy-treated patients were drawn from a prospective, multi-institutional clinical trial. Mononuclear cells from peripheral blood and bone marrow were separated by Ficoll-Hypaque density centrifugation and then cryopreserved. TRB sequencing used genomic DNA with the immunoSEQ assay at survey resolution or the hsTCRB kit. The paper's processing steps were these. The immunoSEQ software was used for initial read processing, and the LymphoSeq R package was used for repertoire analyses. Clonality was computed as 1 minus normalized Shannon entropy, and a Gini coefficient was also calculated for each TRB dataset. To infer phenotypes in unsorted samples, TRB sequences from sorted subsets of the recipient or donor were mapped onto the unsorted samples of the same recipient. TCRdb limited this immuneACCESS table to in-frame rearrangements with V and J called. A share of clones is missing; checked studies link under half to unresolved V genes, and the rest is unexplained. V, J and clone size are taken as reported in that table, and D and trimming were inferred from the DNA itself. The sample table records approximately 3,800 clones; roughly 77% of these occur just once. About 19% of the sample is in the top ten clones.

The sequence derives from a female patient in her 50s who received an allogeneic stem cell transplant from a related donor, was CMV-positive, and had no GVHD. Once a transplant has taken place, some T cells may be donor derived. Specimen: PBMCs, collected after an allogeneic stem cell transplant with post-transplant cyclophosphamide. The rearranged segments are TRBV27 and TRBJ2-1; tentative D gene TRBD2, with 6 bases matching. The CDR3 protein sequence reads: CASKERDNEQFF. The DNA sequence follows: TGTGCCAGCAAGGAGCGGGACAATGAGCAGTTCTTC.